The 5 T cell receptor beta chains below were found in one sample sequenced in a study of shared clonotypes between healthy human individuals. Clones were read by immunoSEQ multiplex PCR, and TCRdb kept only the in-frame ones, dropping some. The table lists around 600,000 clones, about 95% of them singletons, with 0.11% in the top ten. It was CD45RO-negative cells, positively selected for CCR7, that made up naive CD8 cells, with terminally differentiated effector memory CD45RA+ cells excluded. Sequenced input: naive CD8+ T cells sorted from blood. These receptors all come from a woman aged 25 to 39 in good health.

This clone was detected only once. The chain joins TRBV20-1 to TRBJ2-3; no firm D call. Germline CDR1 DFQATT, CDR2 SNEGSKA (reference sequence). Trimming took off 3 bases at V and 6 bases at J, with 7 bases between the two ends. There are 11 residues in the CDR3. Written as DNA, the CDR3 is TGCAGTGCTAGGAGTTATGATACGCAGTATTTT. Translation: CSARSYDTQYF.

V usage is TRBV9 and J usage is TRBJ2-7, with 8 bases lining up with TRBD2. The CDR3 has 16 residues. CDR1 is SGDLS and CDR2 is YYNGEE in the germline V gene. The V and J ends lost 3 bases and 3 bases, in that order; junction bases with no gene match: 11. CDR3 amino acids: CASSDTGTSDYYEQYF. Here the CDR3 DNA reads TGTGCCAGCAGCGACACCGGGACTAGTGACTACTACGAGCAGTACTTC.

The chain joins TRBV27 to TRBJ2-5, with TRBD2 matching 8 bases. The germline V gene has CDR1 MNHEY and CDR2 SMNVEV (reference sequence). The V and J ends lost 5 bases and 5 bases, in that order; junction bases with no gene match: 10. This CDR3 spans 15 amino acids. In nucleotides, the CDR3 is TGTGCCAGCAGTCCAGGGACTAGAGGGGCTGAGACCCAGTACTTC. It yields the protein CASSPGTRGAETQYF.

The CDR3 DNA reads as TGTGCCAGCAGCCGAGTAATTTCCGGGGAGCTGTTTTTT. Encoded protein: CASSRVISGELFF. This sequence joins TRBV6-5 and TRBJ2-2; D unresolved. The germline gives CDR1 MNHEY, CDR2 SVGAGI. CDR3 size: 13 residues. V was cut by 6 bases and J by 6 bases, with 11 bases left in between.

The chain is built from TRBV19 and TRBJ1-2, with 10 positions matching TRBD1. The CDR3 sequence is 15 residues long. In germline, CDR1 is LNHDA, CDR2 SQIVND (reference sequence). V gave up 5 bases and J gave up 5 bases; unmatched junction bases: 8. CDR3 bases: TGTGCCAGTAGTCCTCGACAGGGGGCTCGGTATGGCTACACCTTC. Its translation: CASSPRQGARYGYTF.